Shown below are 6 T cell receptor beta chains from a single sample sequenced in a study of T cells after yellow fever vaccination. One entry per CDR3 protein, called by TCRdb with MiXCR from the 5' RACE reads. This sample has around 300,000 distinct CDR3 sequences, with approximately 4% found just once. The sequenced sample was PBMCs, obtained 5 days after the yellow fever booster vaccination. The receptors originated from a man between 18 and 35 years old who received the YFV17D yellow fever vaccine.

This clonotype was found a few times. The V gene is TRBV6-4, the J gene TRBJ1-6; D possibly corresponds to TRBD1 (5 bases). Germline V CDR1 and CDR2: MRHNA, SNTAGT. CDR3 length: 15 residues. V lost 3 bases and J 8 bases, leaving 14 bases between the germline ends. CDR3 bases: TGTGCCAGCAGTGAGCGGGGGGGGAAAGATTCACCCCTCCACTTT. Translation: CASSERGGKDSPLHF.

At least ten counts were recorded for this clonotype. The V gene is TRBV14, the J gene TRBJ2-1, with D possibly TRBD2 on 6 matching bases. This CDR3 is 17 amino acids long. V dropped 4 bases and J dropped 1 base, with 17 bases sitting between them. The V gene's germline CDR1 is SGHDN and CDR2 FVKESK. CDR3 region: CASSRGPEGMSYNEQFF. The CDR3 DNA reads TGTGCCAGCAGCCGCGGGCCGGAGGGAATGTCCTACAATGAGCAGTTCTTC.

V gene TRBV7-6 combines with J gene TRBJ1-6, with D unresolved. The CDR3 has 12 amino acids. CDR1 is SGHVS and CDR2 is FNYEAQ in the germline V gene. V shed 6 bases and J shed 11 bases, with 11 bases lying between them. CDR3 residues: CASSSLGTPLHF. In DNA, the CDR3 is TGTGCCAGCAGTTCCTTAGGGACACCCCTCCACTTT.

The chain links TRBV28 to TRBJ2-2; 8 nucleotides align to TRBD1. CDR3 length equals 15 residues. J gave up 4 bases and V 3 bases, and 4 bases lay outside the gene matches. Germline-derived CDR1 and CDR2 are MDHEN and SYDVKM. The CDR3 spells CASSFRGRGTGELFF. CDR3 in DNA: TGTGCCAGCAGTTTCAGGGGGCGAGGCACCGGGGAGCTGTTTTTT.

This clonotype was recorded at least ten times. The CDR3 here is CASSLFPAGVPSGANVLTF. The CDR3 DNA reads as TGTGCCAGCAGCCTCTTCCCAGCGGGGGTTCCCTCTGGGGCCAACGTCCTGACTTTC. The gene calls are TRBV6-5 and TRBJ2-6, with TRBD2 matching 8 bases. The germline V gene encodes CDR1 MNHEY and CDR2 SVGAGI. The CDR3 is made up of 19 amino acids. Trimming at V came to 6 bases and at J to 0 bases, leaving 13 bases not matched to a gene.

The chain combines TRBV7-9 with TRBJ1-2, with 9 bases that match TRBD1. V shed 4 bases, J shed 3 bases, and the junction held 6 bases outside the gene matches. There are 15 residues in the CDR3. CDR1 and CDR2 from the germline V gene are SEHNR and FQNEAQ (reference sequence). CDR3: CASSSDRGKYYGYTF. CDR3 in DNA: TGTGCCAGCAGCTCCGACAGGGGGAAATACTATGGCTACACCTTC.